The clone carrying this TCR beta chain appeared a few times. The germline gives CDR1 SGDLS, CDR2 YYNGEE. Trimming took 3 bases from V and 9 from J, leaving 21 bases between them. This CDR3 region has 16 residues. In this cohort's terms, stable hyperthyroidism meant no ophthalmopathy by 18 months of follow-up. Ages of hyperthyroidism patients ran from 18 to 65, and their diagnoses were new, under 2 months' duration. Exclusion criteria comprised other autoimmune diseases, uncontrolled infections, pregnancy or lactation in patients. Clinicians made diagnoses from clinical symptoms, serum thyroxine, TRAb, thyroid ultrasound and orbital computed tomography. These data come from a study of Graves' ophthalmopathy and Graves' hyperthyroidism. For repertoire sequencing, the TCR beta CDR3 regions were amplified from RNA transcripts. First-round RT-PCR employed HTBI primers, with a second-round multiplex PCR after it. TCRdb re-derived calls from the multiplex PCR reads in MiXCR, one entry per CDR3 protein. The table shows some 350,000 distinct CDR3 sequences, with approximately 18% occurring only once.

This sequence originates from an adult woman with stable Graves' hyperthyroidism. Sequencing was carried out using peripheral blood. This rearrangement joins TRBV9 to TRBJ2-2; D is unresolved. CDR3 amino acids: CASSGRLESDERELFF. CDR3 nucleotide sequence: TGTGCCAGCAGCGGACGCCTCGAGTCCGATGAAAGGGAGCTGTTTTTT.